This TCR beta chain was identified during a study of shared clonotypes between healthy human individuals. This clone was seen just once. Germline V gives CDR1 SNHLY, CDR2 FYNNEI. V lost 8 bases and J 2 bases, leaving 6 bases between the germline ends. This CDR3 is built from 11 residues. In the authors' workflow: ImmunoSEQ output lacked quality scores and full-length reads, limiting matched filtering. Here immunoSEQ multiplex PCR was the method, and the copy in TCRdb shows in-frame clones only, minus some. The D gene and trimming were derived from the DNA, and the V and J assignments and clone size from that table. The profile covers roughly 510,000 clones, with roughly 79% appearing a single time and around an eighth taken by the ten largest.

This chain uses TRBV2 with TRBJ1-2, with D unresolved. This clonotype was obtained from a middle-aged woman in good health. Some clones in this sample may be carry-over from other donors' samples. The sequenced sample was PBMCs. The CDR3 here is CASGPNYGYTF. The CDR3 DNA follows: TGTGCCAGCGGTCCAAACTATGGCTACACCTTC.